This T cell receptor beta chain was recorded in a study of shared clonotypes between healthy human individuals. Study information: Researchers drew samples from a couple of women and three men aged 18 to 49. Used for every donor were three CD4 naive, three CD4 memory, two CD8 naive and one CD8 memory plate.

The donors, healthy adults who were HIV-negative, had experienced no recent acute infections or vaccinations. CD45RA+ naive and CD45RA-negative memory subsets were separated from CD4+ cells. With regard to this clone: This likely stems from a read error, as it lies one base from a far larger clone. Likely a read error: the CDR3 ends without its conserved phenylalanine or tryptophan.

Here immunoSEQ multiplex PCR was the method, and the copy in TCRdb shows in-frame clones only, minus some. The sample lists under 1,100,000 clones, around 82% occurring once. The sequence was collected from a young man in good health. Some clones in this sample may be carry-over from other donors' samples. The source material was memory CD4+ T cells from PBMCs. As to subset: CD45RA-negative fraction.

The CDR3 here is CASSFLRYSPYEQYC. The CDR3 bases are TGTGCCAGCAGTTTCCTCCGCTACTCACCCTACGAGCAGTACTGC. V gene TRBV7-8 combines with J gene TRBJ2-7; no clear D. V was clipped by 6 bases and J by 2 bases, with 17 bases between them. Germline V gene lookup returns CDR1 SGHVS and CDR2 FQNEAQ. The CDR3 spans 15 residues.